This T cell receptor (beta chain) was profiled in a study of cytomegalovirus exposure and HLA in healthy donors. Background on the study: Among roughly 180 million T cells, an earlier analysis found 90 million to 130 million unique TCR beta sequences. Broader study findings: Reportedly, a later analysis found an Asian-associated ancestry cluster had fewer N-insertions than the roughly 670-donor mean.

This clone has a single count. The target antigen is unknown. Germline V gene sequence: CDR1 SGHRS, CDR2 YFSETQ. CDR3 size: 14 residues. V shed 6 bases, J shed 8 bases, and the junction held 9 bases outside the gene matches. Both 60 Vbeta primers and 13 Jbeta primers went into the PCR. Using immunoSEQ multiplex PCR, the repertoire was profiled, and TCRdb retains in-frame clones only, with some absent. The sample holds 97,000 or so clones, 80% to 90% seen once. The source of this sequence is a middle-aged man in good health and CMV-seronegative. V gene TRBV5-1 combines with J gene TRBJ2-3, with 10 bases that match TRBD1. Sequencing was performed on PBMCs. CDR3 in amino acids: CASTGTGDQVTQYF. CDR3 nucleotides: TGCGCCAGCACCGGGACAGGGGACCAGGTTACGCAGTATTTT.